The TCR beta chain described here comes from a study of vaccination effects on CD4 cells after COVID-19. To note about this clone: The antigen remains undetermined.

Sequencing followed a ViraFEST assay step that expanded antigen-specific CD4+ T cells with viral peptide pools. Following 10 days of culture, CD4+ T cells were isolated. Absence of prior SARS-CoV-2 infection characterized the vaccine recipients, who showed negative nucleocapsid antibodies. Cultivation was performed at a few million PBMC per well with roughly 9.1 IU/ml IL-2 and roughly 9.9 ug/ml peptides added. General study points: Healthy vaccinees showed cross-reactivity with common cold coronaviruses in only 1 of 255 vaccine-induced clones. Small numbers of convalescent patients limited the study. It also lacked early post-infection timepoints.

The repertoire was sequenced with immunoSEQ multiplex PCR; TCRdb's copy has only in-frame clones and lacks some. The sample has fewer than 65,000 clones, less than 80% seen once. The clonotype comes from a human donor who received a COVID-19 vaccine. The sequencing here drew on CD4+ T cells from PBMCs cultured with HCoV-OC43 spike peptides, taken before COVID-19 vaccination. Subset specified: HCoV-OC43 spike overlapping peptide pool stimulation.

The CDR3 here is CAWSVSGNTIYF. DNA of the CDR3: TGTGCCTGGAGTGTATCTGGAAACACCATATATTTT. V is TRBV30 and J is TRBJ1-3; D gene unclear. V dropped 0 bases and J dropped 1 base, with 1 base sitting between them. CDR1 and CDR2 from the germline V gene are GTSNPN and SVGIG (reference sequence). CDR3 size: 12 residues.